Reported below is one T cell receptor beta chain. The record originates from a study of cytomegalovirus exposure and HLA in healthy donors. The wider study: Most donors, 81% of a few hundred genotyped, fell in the Caucasian-associated ancestry cluster.

The study ran its PCR with 60 Vbeta and 13 Jbeta primers. This table comes from immunoSEQ multiplex PCR, and its TCRdb copy is limited to in-frame clones, with some not included. Here the sample spans approximately 180,000 clones, under 85% being singletons. CDR1 and CDR2 from the germline V gene are MNHEY and SVGAGI. The CDR3 totals 15 residues. The J segment lost 1 base and the V segment lost 0 bases, leaving 3 bases of the junction unmatched. The receptor's source is a male donor in good health and CMV-seronegative. This chain links TRBV6-5 with TRBJ2-7; 7 bases are a match to TRBD2. Specimen: PBMCs. CDR3 residues: CASSYSNGRSYEQYF. The CDR3, as DNA: TGTGCCAGCAGTTACTCGAACGGGAGGTCCTACGAGCAGTACTTC.